This T cell receptor beta chain was obtained from a study of blood T cell repertoires in COVID-19. Across the whole study: From the United States, Italy and Spain came samples of acute and convalescent COVID-19.

Patients in Seattle were enrolled during active infection, then followed longitudinally. CDR1 SGHRS and CDR2 YFSETQ come from the germline V gene. CDR3 size: 16 residues. V lost 4 bases to trimming and J lost 4 bases; unmatched junction nucleotides: 5. In the authors' methods: Reference gene primers were amplified, and this amplification served to estimate nucleated cell counts. Sequenced by immunoSEQ multiplex PCR; TCRdb stores in-frame clones only, minus some. V and J calls and clone size are those listed in that table; D and trimming were worked out from the DNA. The table lists about 250,000 clones, 70% to 90% of them singletons, with roughly 6% in the top ten.

Sequencing was done on a sample of peripheral blood. The chain couples TRBV5-1 to TRBJ2-1; 13 bases are a match to TRBD2. This receptor was taken from a woman aged 25-40 years with COVID-19, enrolled during active disease. The CDR3 is CASSEGLAGSYNEQFF. Here the CDR3 DNA reads TGCGCCAGCAGCGAGGGACTAGCGGGATCATACAATGAGCAGTTCTTC.